This entry features one T cell receptor beta chain sequence. Each CDR3 protein gets one entry after TCRdb re-called the reads with MiXCR. Here the sample spans about 530,000 distinct CDR3 sequences, approximately 25% being singletons. The V end lost 3 bases, the J end lost 2 bases, and 8 bases lay between the germline ends. This CDR3 has 15 residues. This specimen comes from a study of T cell repertoires in cytomegalovirus infection. The chain employs TRBV12-3 or TRBV12-4 and TRBJ1-6, with D tentatively TRBD1 (6 bases). The sequence derives from a human donor in good health (CMV status not recorded). Some clones in this sample may be carry-over from other donors' samples. The sequencing sample was made of PBMCs. CDR3 loop: CASSFGGTYNSPLHF. The DNA for the CDR3 is TGTGCCAGCAGTTTCGGGGGCACCTATAATTCACCCCTCCACTTT.